This T cell receptor beta chain was profiled in a study of blood T cells in healthy people across ages. The authors ran a second PCR of about 7 to 11 cycles using a sample-barcoded 5' primer and a J-beta primer mix. Each single sample gave us at least 2.5 million CDR3-containing paired-end reads. TCRdb fed the 5' RACE reads into MiXCR, producing one record per CDR3 protein. There are 1,500,000 or so distinct CDR3 sequences in the sample; 42% occur only once, and 4% lies in the top ten. Germline V CDR1 and CDR2: LGHNT, FRNRAP. V was pared by 3 bases and J by 2 bases, with 15 bases of the junction left unmatched. This CDR3 region has 20 residues.

This chain joins TRBV12-5 and TRBJ1-4; TRBD1 matches at 10 bases. The sequence was collected from a woman aged 18-29 years in good health. The specimen sequenced was blood. In nucleotides, the CDR3 is TGTGCTAGTGGTTTTCACCGGGACAGGGGTTTCCCCAACACTAATGAAAAACTGTTTTTT. Translating it yields CASGFHRDRGFPNTNEKLFF.